Each of the 8 T cell receptor beta chains below was sequenced from the same sample in a study of shared clonotypes between healthy human individuals. Generated by immunoSEQ multiplex PCR, the TCRdb table keeps only in-frame clones and is missing some. The sample contains hundreds of thousands of clones, around four fifths of which appear only once. The sample was memory CD4+ T cells sorted from blood. Subset specified: CD45RA-negative fraction. The receptors stem from a woman aged 25 to 39 in good health.

This clone was found a few times. The CDR3 DNA follows: TGCGCCAGCAGTCAATACCGGGGCGACGCCACTGAAGCTTTCTTT. It encodes CASSQYRGDATEAFF. The chain employs TRBV23-1 and TRBJ1-1; TRBD1 is a possible D gene (5 bases). TRBV23-1 is an open reading frame, and its role is uncertain. CDR3 size: 15 residues. Trimming stripped 1 base from V and 4 bases from J, with 13 bases between.

The chain combines TRBV9 with TRBJ1-2, with D perhaps TRBD1 (6 bases). Trimming removed 2 bases at V and 9 bases at J, with 17 bases between. The CDR3 is 14 amino acids. Germline V lookup: CDR1 SGDLS, CDR2 YYNGEE. The CDR3 reads CASSVLDRPNRYTF. The CDR3 nucleotides are TGTGCCAGCAGCGTCCTCGACAGGCCTAATCGCTACACCTTC.

The chain joins TRBV5-1 to TRBJ2-5; D remains ambiguous. The germline V gene has CDR1 SGHRS and CDR2 YFSETQ. V dropped 0 bases and J dropped 5 bases, with 11 bases sitting between them. There are 14 residues in the CDR3. The CDR3 loop reads CASSLGVVGETQYF. The CDR3 nucleotides are TGCGCCAGCAGCTTGGGAGTCGTGGGGGAGACCCAGTACTTC.

This clone was seen only a few times. This chain joins TRBV19 and TRBJ2-7; 9 bases agree with TRBD2. The CDR3 contains 15 residues. J was trimmed by 4 bases and V by 4 bases; bases with no gene match: 8. Germline CDR1 reads LNHDA; CDR2 reads SQIVND (reference sequence). The CDR3 loop reads CASSNQGLAMYEQYF. The CDR3 DNA reads as TGTGCCAGTAGTAACCAGGGACTAGCCATGTACGAGCAGTACTTC.

The chain combines TRBV14 with TRBJ2-1; no clear D. The CDR3 covers 16 residues. V was cut by 3 bases and J by 2 bases, with 14 bases left in between. CDR1 is SGHDN and CDR2 is FVKESK in the germline V gene. The CDR3 sequence is CASSHLIGIPYNEQFF. In DNA form, the CDR3 reads TGTGCCAGCAGCCATCTGATAGGTATCCCCTACAATGAGCAGTTCTTC. The complete variable domain, with remaining parts taken from reference TRBV14 and TRBJ2-1, reads EAGVTQFPSHSVIEKGQTVTLRCDPISGHDNLYWYRRVMGKEIKFLLHFVKESKQDESGMPNNRFLAERTGGTYSTLKVQPAELEDSGVYFCASSHLIGIPYNEQFFGPGTRLTVL.

The gene calls are TRBV5-1 and TRBJ1-2; TRBD1 is a possible D gene (5 bases). Germline CDR1 SGHRS, CDR2 YFSETQ. CDR3 size: 14 residues. The V end was cut by 4 bases, the J end by 4 bases, with 14 bases between. For the CDR3, the DNA is TGCGCCAGCAGCCCGGCCGACAGCCCCTATGGCTACACCTTC. Translation gives CASSPADSPYGYTF.

The chain employs TRBV2 and TRBJ2-7; tentatively, D is TRBD1 (5 bases). There are 14 residues in the CDR3. V was trimmed by 3 bases and J by 4 bases, leaving 13 bases between them. Germline lookup yields CDR1 SNHLY and CDR2 FYNNEI. DNA for the CDR3: TGTGCCAGCAGTGATCAGCCAGGGCTGTACGAGCAGTACTTC. The encoded protein is CASSDQPGLYEQYF.

This clone turned up a few times. V gene TRBV2 combines with J gene TRBJ1-3; D gene uncertain. The CDR3 spans 15 residues. In germline, CDR1 is SNHLY, CDR2 FYNNEI. Trimming left V 7 bases short and J 0 bases short, with 13 bases between. The CDR3 here is CASTKGSNSGNTIYF. The CDR3 DNA sequence: TGTGCCAGCACCAAAGGGTCAAACTCTGGAAACACCATATATTTT. Combining the CDR3 with reference TRBV2 and TRBJ1-3 gives the whole variable domain EPEVTQTPSHQVTQMGQEVILRCVPISNHLYFYWYRQILGQKVEFLVSFYNNEISEKSEIFDDQFSVERPDGSNFTLKIRSTKLEDSAMYFCASTKGSNSGNTIYFGEGSWLTVV.